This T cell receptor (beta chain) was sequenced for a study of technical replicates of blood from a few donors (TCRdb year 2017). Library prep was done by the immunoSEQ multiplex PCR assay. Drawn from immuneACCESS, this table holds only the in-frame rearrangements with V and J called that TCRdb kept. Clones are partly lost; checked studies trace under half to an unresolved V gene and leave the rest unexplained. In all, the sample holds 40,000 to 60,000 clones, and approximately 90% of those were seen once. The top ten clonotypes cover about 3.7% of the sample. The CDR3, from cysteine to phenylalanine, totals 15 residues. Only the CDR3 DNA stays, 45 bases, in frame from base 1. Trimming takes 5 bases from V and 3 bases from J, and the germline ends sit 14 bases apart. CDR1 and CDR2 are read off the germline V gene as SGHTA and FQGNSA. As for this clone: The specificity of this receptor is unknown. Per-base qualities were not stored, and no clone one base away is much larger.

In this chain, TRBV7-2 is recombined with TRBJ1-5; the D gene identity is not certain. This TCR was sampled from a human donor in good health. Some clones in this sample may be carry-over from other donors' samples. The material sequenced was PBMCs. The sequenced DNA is TGTGCCAGCAGCACTTGGACGGGAAACAATCAGCCCCAGCATTTT. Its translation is CASSTWTGNNQPQHF.